Each of the 22 T cell receptor beta chains below was sequenced from the same sample in a study of T-cell reconstitution after alpha-beta-depleted transplantation in children. Preparation of the TCRbeta library involved a method that used unique molecular identifiers. MiXCR, run by TCRdb on the PCR reads, gives a single entry per CDR3 protein. In the table there are 600,000 to 700,000 distinct CDR3 sequences, around 13% of which are singletons. Source: PBMCs, taken before TCRalphabeta/CD19-depleted stem cell transplant. The receptor source for this set is a girl aged 2-9 years with congenital amegakaryocytic thrombocytopenia, due to receive a stem cell transplant.

This clonotype was observed many times. The chain is built from TRBV5-1 and TRBJ1-1; no reliable D call. Trimming removed 0 bases at V and 3 bases at J, with 3 bases between. The CDR3 extends over 12 amino acids. Germline-derived CDR1 and CDR2 are SGHRS and YFSETQ. The CDR3, as DNA: TGCGCCAGCAGCTTGGAACACACTGAAGCTTTCTTT. Protein product: CASSLEHTEAFF.

Many counts were recorded for this clonotype. The rearrangement uses TRBV5-1 and TRBJ1-3, with a tentative D call TRBD1 (5 bases). The CDR3 is made up of 15 amino acids. V was pared by 0 bases and J by 2 bases, with 9 bases between. CDR1 is SGHRS and CDR2 is YFSETQ in the germline V gene. CDR3 in DNA: TGCGCCAGCAGCTTGGAAGGGGAGGCTGGAAACACCATATATTTT. Translated: CASSLEGEAGNTIYF.

This clonotype showed up just a few times. Germline and junction disagree at one end, which may indicate a read error. The chain carries TRBV28 and TRBJ2-3; D perhaps matches TRBD2 (7 bases). Germline CDR1 MDHEN, CDR2 SYDVKM. The length of the CDR3 is 15 residues. The CDR3 region is CASSPGGGSRDTQYF. The CDR3 region has the DNA TGTGCCAGCAGCCCCGGGGGCGGGAGCAGAGATACGCAGTATTTT. Full variable domain (rest looked up from reference TRBV28 and TRBJ2-3): DVKVTQSSRYLVKRTGEKVFLECVQDMDHENMFWYRQDPGLGLRLIYFSYDVKMKEKGDIPEGYSVSREKKERFSLILESASTNQTSMYLCASSPGGGSRDTQYFGPGTRLTVL.

This clonotype was seen a handful of times. The chain combines TRBV20-1 with TRBJ2-1, with TRBD2 matching 8 bases. V lost 3 bases, J lost 6 bases, and 4 bases stayed unmatched. The CDR3 totals 13 residues. The germline V gene encodes CDR1 DFQATT and CDR2 SNEGSKA (reference sequence). The CDR3 protein is CSARKTSANEQFF. The CDR3 coding sequence is TGCAGTGCTAGGAAGACTAGCGCCAATGAGCAGTTCTTC.

The chain carries TRBV12-3 or TRBV12-4 and TRBJ2-3; D remains ambiguous. The CDR3 is 15 amino acids. Trimming pared 5 bases from V and 2 bases from J, leaving 14 bases between. The CDR3 DNA sequence: TGTGCCAGCAGTCACGACACCCAGGACACAGATACGCAGTATTTT. It translates to CASSHDTQDTDTQYF.

The chain joins TRBV29-1 to TRBJ1-2; D possibly corresponds to TRBD1 (5 bases). Germline loops: CDR1 SQVTM, CDR2 ANQGSEA. V shed 3 bases and J shed 3 bases, with 20 bases lying between them. The CDR3 has 16 residues. CDR3 sequence reads: CSVEDLGGAPDYGYTF. The CDR3, as DNA: TGCAGCGTTGAGGACCTGGGGGGAGCCCCTGACTATGGCTACACCTTC.

This clonotype was counted many times. The chain combines TRBV21-1 with TRBJ2-3; TRBD1 is the table's D call and was not checked against the DNA. TRBV21-1 is an annotated pseudogene. This CDR3 contains 16 residues. The CDR3 DNA is TGTGCCAGCAGCAAAGGGGGACAACTACCCACAGATACGCAGTATTTT. Protein sequence: CASSKGGQLPTDTQYF.

The chain couples TRBV7-8 to TRBJ2-2; 7 bases are a match to TRBD1. The CDR3 is 19 amino acids. The germline gives CDR1 SGHVS, CDR2 FQNEAQ. Unmatched junction bases numbered 15, after V lost 1 base and J lost 4 bases. The CDR3 region is CASSLDLIKGAHTTGELFF. In DNA, the CDR3 is TGTGCCAGCAGCTTAGACTTGATTAAGGGGGCCCATACCACCGGGGAGCTGTTTTTT.

This clonotype was observed at least ten times. The CDR3 is CSGLQGEEAFF. CDR3 nucleotide sequence: TGCAGCGGCCTACAGGGAGAGGAGGCTTTCTTT. This chain links TRBV29-1 with TRBJ1-1, with TRBD1 as a possible D gene (6 bases). CDR1 and CDR2 (germline): SQVTM, ANQGSEA. This CDR3 comprises 11 residues. Trimming removed 7 bases from V and 11 bases from J, with 17 bases in between.

This clonotype has at least ten counts. This chain joins TRBV12-3 or TRBV12-4 and TRBJ1-1; D remains unclear. The V and J ends lost 1 base and 4 bases respectively, with 4 bases between them. The CDR3 extends over 12 amino acids. The CDR3 here is CASSLEPTEAFF. In DNA form, the CDR3 reads TGTGCCAGCAGTTTAGAGCCCACTGAAGCTTTCTTT.

The table lists this clonotype with many counts. This chain links TRBV5-1 with TRBJ1-6; D is uncertain. Deletions cut 0 bases from V and 10 bases from J, with 17 bases between. Germline lookup yields CDR1 SGHRS and CDR2 YFSETQ. The CDR3 sequence is 16 residues long. The CDR3, as DNA: TGCGCCAGCAGCTTGGATGTCGGGCCGACGGAATCACCCCTCCACTTT. It specifies CASSLDVGPTESPLHF.

This clonotype has ten or more counts. The chain carries TRBV20-1 and TRBJ2-7, with D possibly matching TRBD2 (6 bases). V lost 0 bases to trimming and J lost 3 bases, with 9 bases between them. This CDR3 contains 13 residues. From germline, CDR1 is DFQATT and CDR2 SNEGSKA (reference sequence). The CDR3 region is CSARDGTRYEQYF. The CDR3, as DNA: TGCAGTGCTAGAGACGGGACTCGCTACGAGCAGTACTTC.

This clonotype occurred many times. The chain recombines TRBV5-1 with TRBJ2-3, with TRBD1 identical over 9 bases. V lost 2 bases, J lost 5 bases, and 3 bases stayed unmatched. The germline V gene has CDR1 SGHRS and CDR2 YFSETQ. This CDR3 contains 14 residues. The CDR3: CASSLGQGRDTQYF. The CDR3 bases are TGCGCCAGCAGCTTAGGACAGGGGAGAGATACGCAGTATTTT.

This clonotype occurred many times. V gene TRBV5-1 combines with J gene TRBJ2-1; 9 nucleotides line up with TRBD2. With V trimmed by 0 bases and J by 4 bases, 11 bases remained unmatched. This CDR3 is built from 18 residues. The germline CDR1 and CDR2 sequences are SGHRS and YFSETQ. The CDR3 bases are TGCGCCAGCAGCTTGGCTCGCCTTAGCGGGAGTCTGTACAATGAGCAGTTCTTC. It translates to CASSLARLSGSLYNEQFF.

The chain combines TRBV7-2 with TRBJ1-2, with D possibly TRBD1 on 5 matching bases. CDR1 is SGHTA, CDR2 FQGNSA, per germline. The CDR3 totals 15 residues. Trimming stripped 2 bases from V and 7 bases from J, with 17 bases between. The DNA of the CDR3 is TGTGCCAGCAGCTTACCCGGCACCCAGGGAGGTGGCTACACCTTC. This encodes CASSLPGTQGGGYTF.

This chain uses TRBV20-1 with TRBJ2-3; D might be TRBD1 (6 bases). The germline V and J ends were trimmed by 7 bases and 4 bases, with 18 bases remaining between them. This CDR3 spans 14 amino acids. The germline CDR1 and CDR2 sequences are DFQATT and SNEGSKA (reference sequence). In nucleotides, the CDR3 is TGCAGTGGCTCGGTGGGGGCGTCTGCAGATACGCAGTATTTT. As protein: CSGSVGASADTQYF.

CDR3 sequence: CSARDLGVTAFF. The CDR3 nucleotides are TGCAGTGCTAGAGATCTAGGGGTCACGGCTTTCTTT. The chain joins TRBV20-1 to TRBJ1-1; TRBD1 is a possible D gene (5 bases). The germline V and J ends were trimmed by 0 bases and 11 bases, with 13 bases remaining between them. The CDR3 is made up of 12 amino acids. In germline, CDR1 is DFQATT, CDR2 SNEGSKA (reference sequence).

This chain joins TRBV12-3 or TRBV12-4 and TRBJ1-3; D is undetermined. Trimming pared 3 bases from V and 2 bases from J, leaving 8 bases between. The CDR3 runs 14 residues. The CDR3 coding sequence is TGTGCCAGCAGTTTCATGGGAACTGGAAACACCATATATTTT. Its translation is CASSFMGTGNTIYF.

This clonotype appeared many times. The chain recombines TRBV20-1 with TRBJ2-3; TRBD1 is a possible D gene (5 bases). Germline V gene lookup returns CDR1 DFQATT and CDR2 SNEGSKA (reference sequence). Trimming pared 3 bases from V and 6 bases from J, leaving 10 bases between. This CDR3 comprises 12 residues. Written as DNA, the CDR3 is TGCAGTGCTAGCAGGGATAGGGATACGCAGTATTTT. Protein sequence: CSASRDRDTQYF.

This clonotype was observed many times. This rearrangement joins TRBV12-3 or TRBV12-4 to TRBJ2-1; 10 nucleotides match TRBD2. The CDR3 is 15 residues long. V dropped 5 bases and J dropped 5; count of bases not matched to a gene: 6. CDR3: CASSPLAGVHNEQFF. For the CDR3, the DNA is TGTGCCAGCAGTCCCCTAGCGGGAGTACACAATGAGCAGTTCTTC.

This clonotype has more than one count but fewer than ten. The CDR3 loop is CASSVRLAGVGNEQFF. The DNA of the CDR3 is TGTGCCAGCAGCGTACGACTAGCGGGAGTGGGCAATGAGCAGTTCTTC. The chain uses TRBV7-6 and TRBJ2-1; TRBD2 matches 12 bases. V lost 5 bases and J lost 6; bases outside the gene matches: 8. Germline V lookup: CDR1 SGHVS, CDR2 FNYEAQ. CDR3 length equals 16 residues. The full variable domain, rest sourced from reference TRBV7-6 and TRBJ2-1, is GAGVSQSPRYKVTKRGQDVALRCDPISGHVSLYWYRQALGQGPEFLTYFNYEAQQDKSGLPNDRFSAERPEGSISTLTIQRTEQRDSAMYRCASSVRLAGVGNEQFFGPGTRLTVL.

This clonotype was seen many times. The chain recombines TRBV29-1 with TRBJ2-3; 7 positions match TRBD1. CDR1 and CDR2 from the germline V gene are SQVTM and ANQGSEA. V was clipped by 7 bases and J by 2 bases; unmatched bases: 6. There are 13 residues in the CDR3. CDR3 nucleotides: TGCAGCGACCGGGACAGCCACACAGATACGCAGTATTTT. Amino acids: CSDRDSHTDTQYF.